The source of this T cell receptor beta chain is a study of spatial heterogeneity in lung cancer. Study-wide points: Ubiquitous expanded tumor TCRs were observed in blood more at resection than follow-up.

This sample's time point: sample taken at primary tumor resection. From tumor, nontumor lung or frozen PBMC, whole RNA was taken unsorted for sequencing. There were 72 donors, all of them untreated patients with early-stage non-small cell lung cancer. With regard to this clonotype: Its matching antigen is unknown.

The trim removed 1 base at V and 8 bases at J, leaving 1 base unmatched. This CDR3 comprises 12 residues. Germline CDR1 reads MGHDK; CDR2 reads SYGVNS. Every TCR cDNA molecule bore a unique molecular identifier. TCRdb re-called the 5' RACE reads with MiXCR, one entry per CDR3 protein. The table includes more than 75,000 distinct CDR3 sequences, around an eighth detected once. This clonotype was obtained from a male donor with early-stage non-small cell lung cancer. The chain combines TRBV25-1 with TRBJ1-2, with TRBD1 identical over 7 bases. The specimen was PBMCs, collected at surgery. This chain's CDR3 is CASSESGGGYTF. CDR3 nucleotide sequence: TGTGCCAGCAGTGAATCAGGGGGAGGCTACACCTTC.